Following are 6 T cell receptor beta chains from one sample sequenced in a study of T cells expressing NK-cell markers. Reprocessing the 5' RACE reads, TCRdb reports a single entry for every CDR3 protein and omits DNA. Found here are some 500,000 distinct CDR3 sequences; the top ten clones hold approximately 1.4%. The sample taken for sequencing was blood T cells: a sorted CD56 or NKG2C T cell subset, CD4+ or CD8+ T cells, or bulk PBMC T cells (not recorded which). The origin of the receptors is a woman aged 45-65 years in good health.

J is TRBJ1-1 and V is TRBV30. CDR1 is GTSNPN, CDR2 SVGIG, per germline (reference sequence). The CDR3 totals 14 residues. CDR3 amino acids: CALIGEGRMTEAFF.

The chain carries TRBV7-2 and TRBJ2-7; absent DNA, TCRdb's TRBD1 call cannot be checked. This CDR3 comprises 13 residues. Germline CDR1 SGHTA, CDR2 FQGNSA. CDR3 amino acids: CASSSYRDGEQYF.

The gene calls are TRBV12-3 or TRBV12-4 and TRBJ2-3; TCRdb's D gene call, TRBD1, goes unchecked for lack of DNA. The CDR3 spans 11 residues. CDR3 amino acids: CASSLNPEVYF.

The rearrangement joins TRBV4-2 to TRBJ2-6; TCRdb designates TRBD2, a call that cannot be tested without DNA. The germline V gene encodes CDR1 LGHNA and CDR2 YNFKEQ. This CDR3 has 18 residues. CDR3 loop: CASSQDKTLARGANVLTF.

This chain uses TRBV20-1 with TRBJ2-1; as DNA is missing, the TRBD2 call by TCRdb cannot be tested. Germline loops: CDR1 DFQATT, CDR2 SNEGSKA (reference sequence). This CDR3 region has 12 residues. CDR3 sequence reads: CSAREGREVQFF.

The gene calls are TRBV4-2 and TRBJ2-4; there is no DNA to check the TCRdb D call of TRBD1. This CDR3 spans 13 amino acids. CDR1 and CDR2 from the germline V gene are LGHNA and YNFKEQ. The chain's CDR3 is CASSHPNRNIQYF.